The 16 T cell receptor beta chains presented below share a single source sample, sequenced in a study of blood T cell repertoires in COVID-19. The method was immunoSEQ multiplex PCR; TCRdb's version includes in-frame clones alone and lacks a portion of them. Found here are around 150,000 clones, around 80% of them singletons; the top ten hold 3.4%. Sequenced sample: PBMCs or T cells enriched from blood (not recorded which). The receptors come from a woman in her sixties who had recovered from COVID-19.

This clone has just one count. The genes are TRBV10-3 and TRBJ1-2, with a weak D call TRBD1 (6 bases). Germline V gene data show CDR1 as ENHRY and CDR2 as SYGVKD. V dropped 5 bases and J dropped 1 base, with 8 bases sitting between them. The CDR3 contains 13 residues. The CDR3 here is CAISKDSNYGYTF. In DNA, the CDR3 is TGTGCCATCAGTAAGGACAGTAACTATGGCTACACCTTC.

The CDR3 DNA reads TGTGCCAGCAGCCCGGGACAGGGCCACTTGGAGCAGTTCTTC. Protein: CASSPGQGHLEQFF. The chain combines TRBV2 with TRBJ2-1; 9 bases line up with TRBD1. Trimming took 6 bases from V and 10 from J; bases not matched to a gene: 10. This CDR3 has 14 amino acids. Germline V lookup: CDR1 SNHLY, CDR2 FYNNEI. Full variable domain (remainder filled in from reference TRBV2 and TRBJ2-1): EPEVTQTPSHQVTQMGQEVILRCVPISNHLYFYWYRQILGQKVEFLVSFYNNEISEKSEIFDDQFSVERPDGSNFTLKIRSTKLEDSAMYFCASSPGQGHLEQFFGPGTRLTVL.

The rearrangement uses TRBV6-4 and TRBJ2-3; the match to TRBD2 covers 7 bases. The CDR3 consists of 17 residues. Trimming removed 3 bases from V and 2 bases from J; junction bases left unmatched: 11. Germline loops: CDR1 MRHNA, CDR2 SNTAGT. In DNA, the CDR3 is TGTGCCAGCAGTGAAGTTGGTGCAGCGGGGTACACAGATACGCAGTATTTT. Protein: CASSEVGAAGYTDTQYF.

The V call is TRBV9, the J call TRBJ2-7; the match to TRBD1 covers 11 bases. This CDR3 spans 15 amino acids. Looked up from germline, CDR1 is SGDLS and CDR2 is YYNGEE. The junction had 3 bases not matched to a gene; V was cut back by 3 bases and J by 1 base. For the CDR3, the DNA is TGTGCCAGCAGCGAGGGACAGGGGGGATCCTACGAGCAGTACTTC. It is translated as CASSEGQGGSYEQYF.

The rearrangement joins TRBV5-4 to TRBJ1-1; possibly TRBD1 for D (6 bases). The CDR3 consists of 13 residues. Trimming left V 4 bases short and J 8 bases short, with 15 bases between. Germline lookup yields CDR1 SGHNT and CDR2 YYREEE (reference sequence). CDR3 protein: CASSDPGQAEAFF. In nucleotides, the CDR3 is TGTGCCAGCAGCGATCCGGGACAAGCCGAAGCTTTCTTT.

The chain recombines TRBV19 with TRBJ1-1, with 7 bases aligning to TRBD1. Looked up from germline, CDR1 is LNHDA and CDR2 is SQIVND (reference sequence). This CDR3 spans 14 amino acids. V shed 6 bases, J shed 5 bases, and the junction held 9 bases outside the gene matches. The CDR3 bases are TGTGCCAGTAGCCAACAGGGGTCGGGAACTGAAGCTTTCTTT. It codes for CASSQQGSGTEAFF.

This chain joins TRBV18 and TRBJ2-7; TRBD2 matches at 11 bases. This CDR3 region has 14 residues. Germline V gives CDR1 KGHSH, CDR2 LQKENI. The ends lost 5 bases at V and 7 bases at J; junction bases unmatched: 7. The CDR3 spells CASSAILAGGEQYF. DNA of the CDR3: TGTGCCAGCTCAGCAATCTTAGCGGGGGGGGAGCAGTACTTC.

The chain has TRBV6-4 and TRBJ1-3; TRBD1 agrees at 10 bases. CDR1 is MRHNA and CDR2 is SNTAGT in the germline V gene. Trimming took 7 bases from V and 1 from J; bases not matched to a gene: 4. The CDR3 consists of 15 residues. The CDR3: CASNEDRGSGNTIYF. Written as DNA, the CDR3 is TGTGCCAGCAACGAGGACAGGGGGTCTGGAAACACCATATATTTT.

This chain uses TRBV7-9 with TRBJ2-7; D perhaps matches TRBD2 (6 bases). Germline V gene data show CDR1 as SEHNR and CDR2 as FQNEAQ (reference sequence). V lost 5 bases and J 0 bases, leaving 23 bases between the germline ends. The CDR3 consists of 18 residues. The CDR3 bases are TGTGCCAGCAGCGGACCACGGCGGGGACTGAGGAGCTCCTACGAGCAGTACTTC. Amino acids: CASSGPRRGLRSSYEQYF.

The chain is built from TRBV30 and TRBJ1-3; D might be TRBD1 (5 bases). Per germline, CDR1 GTSNPN and CDR2 SVGIG (reference sequence). Trimming cost V 1 base and J 7 bases, with 5 bases left between them. This CDR3 comprises 11 residues. The CDR3 region is CAWSEGNTIYF. Here the CDR3 DNA reads TGTGCCTGGAGTGAGGGGAACACCATATATTTT.

J is TRBJ2-5 and V is TRBV13; TRBD2 agrees at 10 bases. The CDR3 covers 15 residues. CDR1 is PRHDT and CDR2 is FYEKMQ in the germline V gene (reference sequence). V dropped 6 bases and J dropped 5; count of bases not matched to a gene: 9. This CDR3 reads CASSLRAGGLETQYF. As DNA, the CDR3 is TGTGCCAGCAGTTTACGAGCGGGGGGGCTGGAGACCCAGTACTTC. Variable domain in full (rest from reference TRBV13 and TRBJ2-5): AAGVIQSPRHLIKEKRETATLKCYPIPRHDTVYWYQQGPGQDPQFLISFYEKMQSDKGSIPDRFSAQQFSDYHSELNMSSLELGDSALYFCASSLRAGGLETQYFGPGTRLLVL.

This clone was recorded a few times. This chain connects TRBV5-5 to TRBJ1-2; TRBD1 matches at 7 bases. Germline V gene sequence: CDR1 SGHKS, CDR2 YYEKEE (reference sequence). J lost 3 bases, V lost 4 bases, and 15 bases had no gene match. CDR3 length: 17 residues. CDR3 nucleotide sequence: TGTGCCAGCAGCGCTCGCCCTAGACAGGGAGCGCACTATGGCTACACCTTC. It is translated as CASSARPRQGAHYGYTF.

CDR3 sequence: CASSIGTSGNTGELFF. The CDR3 DNA sequence: TGTGCCAGTAGTATTGGGACTAGCGGAAACACCGGGGAGCTGTTTTTT. V and J are TRBV19 and TRBJ2-2; 11 bases align to TRBD2. The CDR3 is made up of 16 amino acids. Unmatched junction bases numbered 2, after V lost 3 bases and J lost 2 bases. Germline V gene sequence: CDR1 LNHDA, CDR2 SQIVND (reference sequence).

This clone has only a few counts. The chain recombines TRBV29-1 with TRBJ2-3; the D is unclear. The germline V and J ends were trimmed by 7 bases and 2 bases, with 16 bases remaining between them. Germline V gene data show CDR1 as SQVTM and CDR2 as ANQGSEA. The length of the CDR3 is 14 residues. This CDR3 is CSAAPTTTTDTQYF. As DNA, the CDR3 is TGCAGCGCTGCCCCGACGACAACCACAGATACGCAGTATTTT.

The chain links TRBV5-4 to TRBJ1-1; D is perhaps TRBD1 (6 bases). Germline CDR1 SGHNT, CDR2 YYREEE (reference sequence). V gave up 5 bases and J gave up 3 bases, with 14 bases separating them. CDR3 size: 14 residues. The CDR3, as DNA: TGTGCCAGCAGTCCTAGGGGGAAGGACACTGAAGCTTTCTTT. It specifies CASSPRGKDTEAFF. Full variable domain (missing parts from reference TRBV5-4 and TRBJ1-1): ETGVTQSPTHLIKTRGQQVTLRCSSQSGHNTVSWYQQALGQGPQFIFQYYREEENGRGNFPPRFSGLQFPNYSSELNVNALELDDSALYLCASSPRGKDTEAFFGQGTRLTVV.

This sequence joins TRBV27 and TRBJ1-5, with D perhaps TRBD1 (5 bases). The germline V gene has CDR1 MNHEY and CDR2 SMNVEV (reference sequence). The length of the CDR3 is 14 residues. V lost 6 bases and J lost 1, with 10 bases in between. The chain's CDR3 is CASSQGRSNQPQHF. In nucleotides, the CDR3 is TGTGCCAGCAGCCAGGGAAGGAGCAATCAGCCCCAGCATTTT.